This TCR beta chain was recovered during a study of spatial heterogeneity in lung cancer. At the level of the study: The count of detected beta-chain sequences consistently exceeded that of alpha-chain sequences.

Each molecule of TCR cDNA was tagged with one unique molecular identifier. TCRdb independently ran MiXCR on the 5' RACE reads; one entry per CDR3 protein. The table includes about 48,000 distinct CDR3 sequences, approximately 5.7% detected once. This sample's time point: sample taken at primary tumor resection. The input material, whole RNA from tumor, nontumor lung or frozen PBMC, was sequenced unsorted. Patients with untreated early-stage non-small cell lung cancer, numbering 55 to 80, were the donors. The V gene's germline CDR1 is SGHTA and CDR2 FQGNSA. Trimming left V 5 bases short and J 5 bases short, with 24 bases between. CDR3 length: 17 residues.

This chain links TRBV7-2 with TRBJ1-1; D possibly corresponds to TRBD1 (5 bases). The sample was PBMCs, taken at surgery. The clonotype originates from a male donor with early-stage non-small cell lung cancer. This chain's CDR3 is CASSNRRGFGYETEAFF. The CDR3 bases are TGTGCCAGCAGCAACAGGAGGGGTTTTGGGTATGAGACTGAAGCTTTCTTT.